The 27 T cell receptor beta chains given below trace back to one sample, sequenced in a study of regulatory T cells in long-lasting Graves disease (dated by TCRdb to about 2021). Library preparation employed multiplex PCR. TCRdb names Illumina HiSeq 4000 as the instrument used. TCR beta libraries were built with iRepertoire HTBI primers and Arm-PCR amplification of CDR3 regions. TCRdb reprocessed the public reads (quality trimming at Q25 with fastp, clone calling with MiXCR) and kept in-frame beta chains. Rows matching on CDR3 protein sequence are summarized as one entry with the most common DNA and genes. Across this sample there are 400,000 to 450,000 distinct CDR3 sequences, with about 15% seen only once. The ten largest make up around 17% of the sample. This specimen's time point label, interpreted: newly diagnosed GD, antithyroid drugs for less than 3 months. RNA was extracted from PBMCs in TRIzol for both TCR sequencing and RNA sequencing.

In addition, the sample was reused for a study of T cells in Graves' hyperthyroidism and ophthalmopathy.

The sample was peripheral blood mononuclear cells (PBMCs), taken at new diagnosis, from a patient treated with antithyroid drugs. These receptors all come from a woman aged 25-40 years with Graves disease. Donor details come from another sample of the same person, matched by shared clones.

This clonotype has a handful of counts. The rearrangement uses TRBV6-9 and TRBJ2-5; 10 nucleotides line up with TRBD2. Per germline, CDR1 MNHGY and CDR2 SVAAGI. This CDR3 has 17 amino acids. V lost 3 bases and J lost 5; bases outside the gene matches: 12. The CDR3 reads CASSYRPSSGSWETQYF. Here the CDR3 DNA reads TGTGCCAGCAGTTACCGACCCTCTAGCGGGAGCTGGGAGACCCAGTACTTC.

About this clonotype: A far larger clone differs by one base, so this is likely a read error. The gene calls are TRBV20-1 and TRBJ2-7; 14 bases agree with TRBD2. Looked up from germline, CDR1 is DFQATT and CDR2 is SNEGSKA (reference sequence). The length of the CDR3 is 16 residues. With 6 bases clipped from V and 7 bases from J, the junction kept 14 bases outside the gene matches. The chain's CDR3 is CSAEIVGTSGSSEQYF. CDR3 nucleotide sequence: TGCAGTGCCGAAATAGTCGGGACTAGCGGGAGCAGTGAGCAGTACTTC.

This clonotype was seen ten or more times. V and J are TRBV7-2 and TRBJ2-3; TRBD1 might be the D (5 bases). The CDR3 runs 14 residues. Per the germline V gene, CDR1 is SGHTA and CDR2 is FQGNSA. Between the trimmed V and J ends, which lost 1 base and 2 bases, there was a span of 7 bases. As DNA, the CDR3 is TGTGCCAGCAGCTTAGAGGACAACACAGATACGCAGTATTTT. As protein: CASSLEDNTDTQYF.

V is TRBV29-1 and J is TRBJ1-1; tentatively, D is TRBD1 (5 bases). The CDR3 spans 12 residues. Trimming left V 3 bases short and J 7 bases short, with 12 bases between. Germline V CDR1 and CDR2: SQVTM, ANQGSEA. This CDR3 is CSVEAGVFEAFF. CDR3 in DNA: TGCAGCGTTGAGGCGGGGGTTTTTGAAGCTTTCTTT.

This clonotype was detected only a few times. This chain joins TRBV6-5 and TRBJ2-3; D is uncertain. Germline V gene data show CDR1 as MNHEY and CDR2 as SVGAGI. The germline V and J ends were trimmed by 1 base and 6 bases, with 5 bases remaining between them. The CDR3 contains 12 residues. The CDR3 protein is CASSYYGDTQYF. The DNA of the CDR3 is TGTGCCAGCAGTTACTACGGGGATACGCAGTATTTT.

This sequence joins TRBV5-1 and TRBJ2-1, with 11 bases fitting TRBD1. The CDR3 is made up of 16 amino acids. J was trimmed by 5 bases and V by 4 bases; bases with no gene match: 8. The germline V gene has CDR1 SGHRS and CDR2 YFSETQ. The DNA for the CDR3 is TGCGCCAGCAGCAAAGGGGACAGGGGGGCCAACAATGAGCAGTTCTTC. Residues: CASSKGDRGANNEQFF. Complete variable domain (other parts from reference TRBV5-1 and TRBJ2-1): KAGVTQTPRYLIKTRGQQVTLSCSPISGHRSVSWYQQTPGQGLQFLFEYFSETQRNKGNFPGRFSGRQFSNSRSEMNVSTLELGDSALYLCASSKGDRGANNEQFFGPGTRLTVL.

This clonotype has a count of ten or more. V is TRBV6-1 and J is TRBJ2-7; D is possibly TRBD2 (6 bases). Germline CDR1 and CDR2: MNHNS and SASEGT. This CDR3 spans 13 amino acids. V was trimmed by 5 bases and J by 5 bases, leaving 13 bases between them. CDR3 sequence reads: CASSTRGGNEQYF. CDR3 sequence (DNA): TGTGCCAGCAGTACTAGGGGCGGGAACGAGCAGTACTTC.

This clonotype was picked up many times. Written as DNA, the CDR3 is TGTGCCAGCAGTCGTAACCACCGGACTGAAGCTTTCTTT. It translates to CASSRNHRTEAFF. The chain is built from TRBV2 and TRBJ1-1; D is uncertain. Germline V CDR1 and CDR2: SNHLY, FYNNEI. The CDR3 sequence is 13 residues long. Trimming took 5 bases from V and 5 from J, leaving 12 bases between them. The full variable domain, completed using reference TRBV2 and TRBJ1-1, is EPEVTQTPSHQVTQMGQEVILRCVPISNHLYFYWYRQILGQKVEFLVSFYNNEISEKSEIFDDQFSVERPDGSNFTLKIRSTKLEDSAMYFCASSRNHRTEAFFGQGTRLTVV.

The chain uses TRBV7-9 and TRBJ1-2; no firm D call. Germline lookup yields CDR1 SEHNR and CDR2 FQNEAQ (reference sequence). This CDR3 has 15 amino acids. Trimming left V 7 bases short and J 4 bases short, with 19 bases between. In nucleotides, the CDR3 is TGTGCCAGCAACACTCTCGGGCCCTCTGGCTATGGCTACACCTTC. It encodes CASNTLGPSGYGYTF.

V is TRBV2 and J is TRBJ2-7; D gene unclear. This CDR3 is built from 14 residues. Germline V gene data show CDR1 as SNHLY and CDR2 as FYNNEI. V lost 2 bases and J 5 bases, leaving 13 bases between the germline ends. Here the CDR3 reads CASSESQSRDEQYF. The DNA of the CDR3 is TGTGCCAGCAGTGAATCGCAGAGTAGAGACGAGCAGTACTTC.

There are many counts of this clonotype. The chain couples TRBV12-3 or TRBV12-4 to TRBJ2-3; D gene ambiguous. The CDR3 has 13 residues. V was trimmed by 2 bases and J by 6 bases, leaving 9 bases between them. CDR3 sequence reads: CASSLLLRDTQYF. The CDR3 DNA sequence: TGTGCCAGCAGTTTACTTCTGCGGGATACGCAGTATTTT.

The sample holds many counts of this clonotype. The genes are TRBV3-1 and TRBJ2-7, with D perhaps TRBD1 or TRBD2 (5 bases each). This CDR3 has 14 residues. The V gene's germline CDR1 is LGHDT and CDR2 YNNKEL (reference sequence). V lost 3 bases to trimming and J lost 0 bases, with 9 bases between them. The CDR3 coding sequence is TGTGCCAGCAGCCAGGGACCCACCTCCTACGAGCAGTACTTC. It specifies CASSQGPTSYEQYF.

In this sample, this clonotype turned up many times. V gene TRBV20-1 combines with J gene TRBJ2-7; possible D gene TRBD2, 6 bases. This CDR3 is built from 15 residues. V dropped 6 bases and J dropped 4 bases, with 22 bases sitting between them. From germline, CDR1 is DFQATT and CDR2 SNEGSKA (reference sequence). The CDR3 region is CSARRWEESRYEQYF. Here the CDR3 DNA reads TGCAGTGCCAGACGTTGGGAGGAGTCGAGATACGAGCAGTACTTC.

This clonotype was detected many times. The chain links TRBV7-8 to TRBJ2-7; TRBD1 aligns across 11 bases. The V gene end was trimmed by 5 bases and the J gene end by 7 bases; junction bases not matched to a gene: 7. CDR1 and CDR2 (germline): SGHVS, FQNEAQ. There are 14 residues in the CDR3. The CDR3 sequence is CASSPRDRGTEQYF. In nucleotides, the CDR3 is TGTGCCAGCAGCCCCCGGGACAGGGGGACGGAGCAGTACTTC. Full variable domain (missing parts from reference TRBV7-8 and TRBJ2-7): GAGVSQSPRYKVAKRGQDVALRCDPISGHVSLFWYQQALGQGPEFLTYFQNEAQLDKSGLPSDRFFAERPEGSVSTLKIQRTQQEDSAVYLCASSPRDRGTEQYFGPGTRLTVT.

This clonotype occurred a few times. The J gene is TRBJ2-1, the V gene TRBV24-1; no definite D call. The CDR3 consists of 12 residues. Germline CDR1 KGHDR, CDR2 SFDVKD. V was cut by 1 base and J by 8 bases, with 5 bases left in between. Here the CDR3 DNA reads TGTGCCACCAGTGATTTTCCAGATGAGCAGTTCTTC. Protein: CATSDFPDEQFF.

Concerning this clonotype itself: A much bigger clone sits one base away, suggesting this may be a read error. The chain combines TRBV15 with TRBJ2-7, with 9 bases matching TRBD2. The length of the CDR3 is 18 residues. CDR1 is LNHNV and CDR2 is YYDKDF in the germline V gene (reference sequence). The CDR3 here is CATSGDQTVAGESYEQYF. As DNA, the CDR3 is TGTGCCACCAGCGGAGATCAGACGGTAGCGGGGGAGTCCTACGAGCAGTACTTC.

This clonotype was picked up a small number of times. The V gene is TRBV5-4, the J gene TRBJ1-2; no clear D gene. Germline CDR1 SGHNT, CDR2 YYREEE (reference sequence). The V gene lost 0 bases and the J gene lost 5 bases, with 5 bases spanning the gap. The CDR3 totals 12 residues. The CDR3 bases are TGTGCCAGCAGCTTGGACAAATATGGCTACACCTTC. Translation gives CASSLDKYGYTF.

Ten or more counts support this clonotype. This chain connects TRBV7-3 to TRBJ2-6; maybe TRBD1 (5 bases). Trimming took off 5 bases at V and 2 bases at J, with 13 bases between the two ends. Per germline, CDR1 SGHTA and CDR2 FQGTGA. The CDR3 runs 16 residues. CDR3 in DNA: TGTGCCAGCAGCCTCGGCAGGGAAGCTGGGGCCAACGTCCTGACTTTC. It specifies CASSLGREAGANVLTF.

This sequence joins TRBV5-8 and TRBJ1-2; D is ambiguous. The germline V gene has CDR1 SGHTS and CDR2 YDEGEE. This CDR3 has 11 amino acids. Trimming removed 0 bases at V and 9 bases at J, with 6 bases between. CDR3 loop: CASSLGVSYTF. The CDR3 DNA reads TGTGCCAGCAGCTTGGGAGTCAGCTACACCTTC.

This clonotype was recorded at least ten times. This chain links TRBV6-2 or TRBV6-3 with TRBJ1-1; possibly TRBD1 for D (6 bases). The CDR3 is 14 residues long. The V and J ends lost 2 bases and 3 bases respectively, with 10 bases between them. Germline CDR1 is MNHEY and CDR2 is SVGEGT. In DNA, the CDR3 is TGTGCCAGCAGTTACAGTAGGGGGGACACTGAAGCTTTCTTT. Protein: CASSYSRGDTEAFF.

This clonotype was counted ten times or more. The chain carries TRBV15 and TRBJ2-1; 13 nucleotides match TRBD2. V was pared by 5 bases and J by 7 bases, with 11 bases of the junction left unmatched. Germline lookup yields CDR1 LNHNV and CDR2 YYDKDF (reference sequence). This CDR3 spans 17 amino acids. The CDR3 reads CATSGGWTSGSGNEQFF. The DNA for the CDR3 is TGTGCCACCAGCGGTGGGTGGACTAGCGGGAGTGGGAATGAGCAGTTCTTC.

This clonotype was found a few times. The rearrangement links TRBV29-1 to TRBJ2-7, with a tentative D call TRBD2 (5 bases). Per germline, CDR1 SQVTM and CDR2 ANQGSEA. Between the trimmed V and J ends, which lost 4 bases and 1 base, there was a span of 8 bases. This CDR3 is 12 amino acids long. The chain's CDR3 is CSVGGGSYEQYF. For the CDR3, the DNA is TGCAGCGTTGGTGGCGGGTCCTACGAGCAGTACTTC.

This sequence joins TRBV5-1 and TRBJ2-5, with 9 bases matching TRBD1. V shed 4 bases, J shed 2 bases, and the junction held 6 bases outside the gene matches. Germline loops: CDR1 SGHRS, CDR2 YFSETQ. The CDR3 has 15 residues. CDR3 nucleotide sequence: TGCGCCAGCAGCGAGGGACAGGGATTACAAGAGACCCAGTACTTC. Residues: CASSEGQGLQETQYF.

The chain is built from TRBV6-1 and TRBJ2-7; D uncertain. CDR3 length: 14 residues. The germline V and J ends were trimmed by 10 bases and 2 bases, with 18 bases remaining between them. CDR1 and CDR2 (germline): MNHNS, SASEGT. DNA for the CDR3: TGTGCCACCACAGTGTCAGGCATTACCTACGAGCAGTACTTC. Residues: CATTVSGITYEQYF.

This clonotype was observed a few times. The J gene is TRBJ2-1, the V gene TRBV19; 9 bases line up with TRBD2. CDR3 length: 17 residues. The V segment lost 2 bases and the J segment 6 bases; nucleotides outside the gene matches: 11. The germline V gene has CDR1 LNHDA and CDR2 SQIVND (reference sequence). In DNA, the CDR3 is TGTGCCAGTAGTATATGGTCCGGCGGGAGGGATGGCAATGAGCAGTTCTTC. Protein product: CASSIWSGGRDGNEQFF.

The chain has TRBV6-2 or TRBV6-3 and TRBJ2-7; D is possibly TRBD1 or TRBD2 (5 bases each). There are 11 residues in the CDR3. The V gene's germline CDR1 is MNHEY and CDR2 SVGEGT. CDR3 bases: TGTCAAACCGGGACCCCCTACGAGCAGTACTTC. The encoded protein is CQTGTPYEQYF.

The gene calls are TRBV6-9 and TRBJ2-7; D may be TRBD1 (5 bases). Trimming pared 3 bases from V and 1 base from J, leaving 10 bases between. CDR1 and CDR2 from the germline V gene are MNHGY and SVAAGI. This CDR3 comprises 14 residues. This CDR3 is CASSYRAGSYEQYF. The CDR3 bases are TGTGCCAGCAGTTACAGGGCAGGTTCCTACGAGCAGTACTTC.